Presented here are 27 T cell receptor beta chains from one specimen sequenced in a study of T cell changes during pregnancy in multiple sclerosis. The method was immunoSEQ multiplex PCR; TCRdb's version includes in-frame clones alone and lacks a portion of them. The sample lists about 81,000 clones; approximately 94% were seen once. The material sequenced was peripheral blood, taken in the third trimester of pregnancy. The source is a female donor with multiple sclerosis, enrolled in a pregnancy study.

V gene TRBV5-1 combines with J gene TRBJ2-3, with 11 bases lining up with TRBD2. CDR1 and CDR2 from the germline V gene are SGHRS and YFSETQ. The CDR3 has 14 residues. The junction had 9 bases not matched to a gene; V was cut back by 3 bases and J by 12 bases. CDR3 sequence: CASSWETSGGGQYF. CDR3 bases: TGCGCCAGCAGCTGGGAAACTAGCGGGGGTGGACAGTATTTT.

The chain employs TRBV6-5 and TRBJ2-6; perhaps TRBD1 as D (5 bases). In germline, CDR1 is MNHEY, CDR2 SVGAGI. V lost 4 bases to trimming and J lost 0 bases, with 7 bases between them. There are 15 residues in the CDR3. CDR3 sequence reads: CASSSGSSGANVLTF. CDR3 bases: TGTGCCAGCAGTTCAGGGTCCTCTGGGGCCAACGTCCTGACTTTC.

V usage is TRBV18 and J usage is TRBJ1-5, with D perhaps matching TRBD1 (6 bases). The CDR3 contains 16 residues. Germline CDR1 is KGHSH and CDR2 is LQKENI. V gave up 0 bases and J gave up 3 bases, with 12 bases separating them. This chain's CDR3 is CASSPPHRVDNQPQHF. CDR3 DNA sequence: TGTGCCAGCTCACCACCCCACAGGGTCGACAATCAGCCCCAGCATTTT.

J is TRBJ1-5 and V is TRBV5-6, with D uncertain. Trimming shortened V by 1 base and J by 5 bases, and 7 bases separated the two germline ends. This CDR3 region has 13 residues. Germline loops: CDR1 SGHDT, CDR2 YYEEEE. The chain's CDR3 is CASSLSEDQPQHF. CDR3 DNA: TGTGCCAGCAGCTTGTCTGAGGATCAGCCCCAGCATTTT.

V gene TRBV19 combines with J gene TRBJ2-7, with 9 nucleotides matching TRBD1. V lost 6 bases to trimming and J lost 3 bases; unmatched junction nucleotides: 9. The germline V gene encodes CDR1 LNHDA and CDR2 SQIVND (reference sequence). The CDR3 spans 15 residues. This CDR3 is CASRTSGTGHYEQYF. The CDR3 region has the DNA TGTGCCAGTAGAACTTCCGGGACAGGGCACTACGAGCAGTACTTC.

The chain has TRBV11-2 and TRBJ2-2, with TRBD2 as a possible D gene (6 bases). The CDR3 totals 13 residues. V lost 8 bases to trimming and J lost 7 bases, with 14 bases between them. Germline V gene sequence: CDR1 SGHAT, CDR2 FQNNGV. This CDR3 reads CASGGYRSGELFF. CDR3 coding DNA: TGTGCCAGCGGGGGGTATCGGAGCGGGGAGCTGTTTTTT.

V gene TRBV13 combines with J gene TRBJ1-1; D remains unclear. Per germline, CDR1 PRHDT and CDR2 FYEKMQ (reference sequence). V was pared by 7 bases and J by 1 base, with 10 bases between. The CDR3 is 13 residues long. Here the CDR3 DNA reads TGTGCCAGCACCCTAGTACGGAACACTGAAGCTTTCTTT. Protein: CASTLVRNTEAFF.

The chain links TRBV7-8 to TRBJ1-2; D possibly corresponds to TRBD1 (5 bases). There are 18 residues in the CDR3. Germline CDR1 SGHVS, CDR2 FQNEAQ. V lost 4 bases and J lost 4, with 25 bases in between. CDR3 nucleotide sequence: TGTGCCAGCAGCTCTAATTCCCTTGAGGGGAGGGGCCTCTATGGCTACACCTTC. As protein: CASSSNSLEGRGLYGYTF.

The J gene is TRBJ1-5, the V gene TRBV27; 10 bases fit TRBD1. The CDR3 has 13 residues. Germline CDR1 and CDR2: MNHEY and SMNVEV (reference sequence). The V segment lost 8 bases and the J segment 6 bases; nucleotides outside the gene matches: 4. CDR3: CASGQGGIQPQHF. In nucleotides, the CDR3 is TGTGCCAGCGGACAGGGGGGGATTCAGCCCCAGCATTTT.

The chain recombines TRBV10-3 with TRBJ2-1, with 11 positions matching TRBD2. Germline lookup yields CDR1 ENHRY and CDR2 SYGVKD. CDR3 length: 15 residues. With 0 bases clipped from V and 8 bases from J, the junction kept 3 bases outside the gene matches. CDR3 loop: CAISESSGGAYEQFF. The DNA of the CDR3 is TGTGCCATCAGTGAGTCTAGCGGGGGGGCCTATGAGCAGTTCTTC.

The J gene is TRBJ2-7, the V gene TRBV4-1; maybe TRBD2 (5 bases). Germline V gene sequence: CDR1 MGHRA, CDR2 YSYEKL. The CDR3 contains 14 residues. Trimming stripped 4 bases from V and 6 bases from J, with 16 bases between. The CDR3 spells CASSPYEGEGEQYF. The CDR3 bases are TGCGCCAGCAGCCCATATGAGGGAGAGGGCGAGCAGTACTTC.

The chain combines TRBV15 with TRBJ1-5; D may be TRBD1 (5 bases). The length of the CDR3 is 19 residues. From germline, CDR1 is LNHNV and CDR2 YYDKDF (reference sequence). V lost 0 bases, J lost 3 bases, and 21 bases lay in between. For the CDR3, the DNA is TGTGCCACCAGCAGAGAAGTAATAATTGCAGGGAGGGCCAATCAGCCCCAGCATTTT. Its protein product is CATSREVIIAGRANQPQHF.

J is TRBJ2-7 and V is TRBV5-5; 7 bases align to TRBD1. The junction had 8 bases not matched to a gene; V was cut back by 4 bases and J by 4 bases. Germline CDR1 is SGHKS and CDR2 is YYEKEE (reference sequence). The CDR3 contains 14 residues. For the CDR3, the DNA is TGTGCCAGCAGCAAACGACAGGGACCTTACGAGCAGTACTTC. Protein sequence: CASSKRQGPYEQYF.

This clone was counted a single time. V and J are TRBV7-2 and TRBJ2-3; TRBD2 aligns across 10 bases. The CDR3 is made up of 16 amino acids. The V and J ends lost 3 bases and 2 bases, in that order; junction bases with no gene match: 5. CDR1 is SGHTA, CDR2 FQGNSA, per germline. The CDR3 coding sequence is TGTGCCAGCAGCTTCTCTAGCGGGGGAAACACAGATACGCAGTATTTT. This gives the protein CASSFSSGGNTDTQYF.

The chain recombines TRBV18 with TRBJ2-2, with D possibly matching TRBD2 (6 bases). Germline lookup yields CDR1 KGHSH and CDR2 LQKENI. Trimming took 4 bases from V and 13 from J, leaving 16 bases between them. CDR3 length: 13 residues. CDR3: CASSLDIRRGLFF. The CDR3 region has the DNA TGTGCCAGCTCACTCGACATCCGGAGGGGGCTGTTTTTT.

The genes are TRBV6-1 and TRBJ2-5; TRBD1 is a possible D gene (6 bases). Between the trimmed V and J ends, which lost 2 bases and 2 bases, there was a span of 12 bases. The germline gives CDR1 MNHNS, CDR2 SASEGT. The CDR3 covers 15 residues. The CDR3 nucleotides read TGTGCCAGCAGTGAATCAGGGGTTCCTCAAGAGACCCAGTACTTC. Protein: CASSESGVPQETQYF.

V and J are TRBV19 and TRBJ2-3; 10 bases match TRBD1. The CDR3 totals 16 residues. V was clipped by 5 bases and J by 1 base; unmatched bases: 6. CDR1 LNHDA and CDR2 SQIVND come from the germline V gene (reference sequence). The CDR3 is CASSLAGTGGTDTQYF. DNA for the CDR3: TGTGCCAGTAGTCTAGCCGGGACAGGGGGCACAGATACGCAGTATTTT.

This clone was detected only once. The CDR3 DNA reads TGCGCCAGCAGCCAAGATGATCGGGACAGAAACTTCTACGAGCAGTACTTC. It translates to CASSQDDRDRNFYEQYF. This chain uses TRBV4-1 with TRBJ2-7, with TRBD1 identical over 7 bases. The CDR3 runs 17 residues. Germline V gives CDR1 MGHRA, CDR2 YSYEKL. J lost 3 bases, V lost 0 bases, and 11 bases had no gene match.

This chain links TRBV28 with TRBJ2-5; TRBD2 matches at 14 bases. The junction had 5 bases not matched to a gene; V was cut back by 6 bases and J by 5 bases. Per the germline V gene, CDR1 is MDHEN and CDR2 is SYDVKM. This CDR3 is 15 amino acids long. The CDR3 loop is CASRNGLAGGETQYF. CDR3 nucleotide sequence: TGTGCCAGCAGGAATGGACTAGCGGGGGGCGAGACCCAGTACTTC.

The CDR3 region is CASSPRLATNEKLFF. CDR3 in DNA: TGTGCCAGCAGCCCGAGACTTGCAACTAATGAAAAACTGTTTTTT. The chain combines TRBV14 with TRBJ1-4; no reliable D call. Germline CDR1 and CDR2: SGHDN and FVKESK. V was pared by 4 bases and J by 0 bases, with 9 bases between. The CDR3 is 15 residues long.

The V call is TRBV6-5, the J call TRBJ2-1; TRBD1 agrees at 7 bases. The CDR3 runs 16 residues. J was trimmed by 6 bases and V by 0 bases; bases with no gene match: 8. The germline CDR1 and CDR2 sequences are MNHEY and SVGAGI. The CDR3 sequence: CASSYSTGQHINEQFF. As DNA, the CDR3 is TGTGCCAGCAGTTACTCAACGGGACAGCATATCAATGAGCAGTTCTTC.

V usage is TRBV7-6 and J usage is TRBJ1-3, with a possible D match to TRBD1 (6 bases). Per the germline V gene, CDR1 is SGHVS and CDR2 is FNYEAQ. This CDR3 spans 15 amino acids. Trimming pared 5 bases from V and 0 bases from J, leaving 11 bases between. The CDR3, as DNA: TGTGCCAGCAGCCTGAGGGGGAGCTCTGGAAACACCATATATTTT. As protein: CASSLRGSSGNTIYF.

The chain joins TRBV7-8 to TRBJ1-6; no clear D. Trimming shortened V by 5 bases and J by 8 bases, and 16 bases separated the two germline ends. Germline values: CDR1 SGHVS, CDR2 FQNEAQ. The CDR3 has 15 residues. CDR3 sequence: CASSLIPRGDSPLHF. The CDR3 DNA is TGTGCCAGCAGCCTTATCCCCCGCGGGGATTCACCCCTCCACTTT.

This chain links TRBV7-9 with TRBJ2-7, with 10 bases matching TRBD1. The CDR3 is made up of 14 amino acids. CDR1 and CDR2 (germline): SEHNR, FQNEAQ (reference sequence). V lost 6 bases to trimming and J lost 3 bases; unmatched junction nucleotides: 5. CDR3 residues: CASSPGDRGYEQYF. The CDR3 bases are TGTGCCAGCAGTCCCGGGGACAGGGGCTACGAGCAGTACTTC.

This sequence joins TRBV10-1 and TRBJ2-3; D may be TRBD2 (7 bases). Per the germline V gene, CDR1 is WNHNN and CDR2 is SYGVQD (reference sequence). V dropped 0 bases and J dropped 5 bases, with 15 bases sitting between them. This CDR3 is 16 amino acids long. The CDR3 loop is CASSESIIGGEDTQYF. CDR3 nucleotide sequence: TGCGCCAGCAGTGAGTCCATTATAGGGGGGGAAGATACGCAGTATTTT.

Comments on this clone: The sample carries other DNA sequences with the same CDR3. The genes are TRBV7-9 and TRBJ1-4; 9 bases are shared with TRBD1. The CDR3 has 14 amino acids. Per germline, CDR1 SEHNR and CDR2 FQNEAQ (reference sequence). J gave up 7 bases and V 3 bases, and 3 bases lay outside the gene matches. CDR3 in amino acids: CASSLRQGGEKLFF. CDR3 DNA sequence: TGTGCCAGCAGCTTGCGACAGGGGGGTGAAAAACTGTTTTTT.

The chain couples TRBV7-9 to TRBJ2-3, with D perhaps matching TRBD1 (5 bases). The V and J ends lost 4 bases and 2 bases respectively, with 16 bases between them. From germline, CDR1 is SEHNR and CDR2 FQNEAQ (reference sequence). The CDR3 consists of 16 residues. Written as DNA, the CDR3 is TGTGCCAGCAGCTCCCCGACAGAAATGTACACAGATACGCAGTATTTT. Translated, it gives CASSSPTEMYTDTQYF.